These 17 T cell receptor beta chains were sequenced from one sample in a study of blood T cell repertoires in COVID-19. TCRdb's copy holds only in-frame clones and misses some; the assay was immunoSEQ multiplex PCR. Altogether tens of thousands of clones are present, approximately 88% being singletons, with the ten largest covering 1% to 1.5%. The sequenced sample consisted of peripheral blood. The receptor source for this set is a woman in her forties with acute or convalescent COVID-19.

The chain carries TRBV18 and TRBJ1-2; 8 nucleotides match TRBD1. V shed 4 bases and J 8 bases; nucleotides not matched to a gene: 9. The V gene's germline CDR1 is KGHSH and CDR2 LQKENI. This CDR3 has 14 amino acids. The CDR3 nucleotides are TGTGCCAGCTCACGATCGGACAGGGCGCTGGGCTACACCTTC. Its protein is CASSRSDRALGYTF.

The chain uses TRBV24-1 and TRBJ2-3, with TRBD2 as a possible D gene (5 bases). In germline, CDR1 is KGHDR, CDR2 SFDVKD. This CDR3 region has 13 residues. V lost 4 bases, J lost 4 bases, and 8 bases lay in between. The CDR3 loop is CATSEGSPDTQYF. The CDR3 coding sequence is TGTGCCACCAGTGAGGGGAGCCCAGATACGCAGTATTTT.

The chain uses TRBV7-6 and TRBJ1-6; 10 positions match TRBD1. Unmatched junction bases numbered 9, after V lost 1 base and J lost 0 bases. The CDR3 length is 20 residues. Germline assignment: CDR1 SGHVS and CDR2 FNYEAQ. The CDR3 nucleotides read TGTGCCAGCAGCTTAGTAGAAGGACAGGGGGGGCGCTCCTATAATTCACCCCTCCACTTT. Protein product: CASSLVEGQGGRSYNSPLHF.

The CDR3 DNA is TGTGCCTGGCTTGCCGGGACAGGGGGTTCCTATTCACCCCTCCACTTT. It specifies CAWLAGTGGSYSPLHF. The genes are TRBV30 and TRBJ1-6; 11 nucleotides align to TRBD1. This CDR3 comprises 16 residues. Germline CDR1 and CDR2: GTSNPN and SVGIG (reference sequence). Trimming removed 5 bases from V and 8 bases from J; junction bases left unmatched: 11.

This chain connects TRBV7-8 to TRBJ1-1; 7 bases align to TRBD1. The ends lost 0 bases at V and 4 bases at J; junction bases unmatched: 2. The germline V gene has CDR1 SGHVS and CDR2 FQNEAQ. The CDR3 loop spans 14 amino acids. The DNA of the CDR3 is TGTGCCAGCAGCTTAGCGTCAGGGGGCACTGAAGCTTTCTTT. Its protein product is CASSLASGGTEAFF.

The chain uses TRBV5-6 and TRBJ2-1; 10 nucleotides match TRBD2. Trimming at V came to 7 bases and at J to 9 bases, leaving 13 bases not matched to a gene. Germline lookup yields CDR1 SGHDT and CDR2 YYEEEE. CDR3 length: 15 amino acids. The CDR3 nucleotides are TGTGCCAGCGGTCCAGGAGCGGGAGGGAAGGGTGAGCAGTTCTTC. This encodes CASGPGAGGKGEQFF.

This rearrangement joins TRBV2 to TRBJ1-5; no clear D gene. V lost 1 base, J lost 9 bases, and 7 bases lay in between. The length of the CDR3 is 12 residues. The germline V gene has CDR1 SNHLY and CDR2 FYNNEI. CDR3: CASSEVRGPQHF. The CDR3 nucleotides read TGTGCCAGCAGTGAAGTGCGTGGGCCCCAGCATTTT.

This chain uses TRBV27 with TRBJ1-5; 7 bases map to TRBD1. Germline V gene data show CDR1 as MNHEY and CDR2 as SMNVEV (reference sequence). The CDR3 has 14 residues. The trim removed 4 bases at V and 3 bases at J, leaving 3 bases unmatched. The CDR3 sequence is CASSSRGNNQPQHF. The DNA of the CDR3 is TGTGCCAGCAGTTCCAGGGGGAACAATCAGCCCCAGCATTTT.

Only a few counts were recorded for this clone. As DNA, the CDR3 is TGTGCCAGCAGTCTACAGGGAGAGGAGACCCAGTACTTC. It is translated as CASSLQGEETQYF. The chain joins TRBV28 to TRBJ2-5; D possibly corresponds to TRBD1 (6 bases). The CDR3 has 13 residues. V was trimmed by 5 bases and J by 5 bases, leaving 12 bases between them. CDR1 and CDR2 (germline): MDHEN, SYDVKM.

The CDR3 region has the DNA TGTGCCACCAGTGACCCGGTAGTGGAGACCCAGTACTTC. This sequence encodes CATSDPVVETQYF. The chain carries TRBV24-1 and TRBJ2-5; no reliable D call. The CDR3 is made up of 13 amino acids. Trimming took off 4 bases at V and 5 bases at J, with 10 bases between the two ends. The germline V gene has CDR1 KGHDR and CDR2 SFDVKD.

The V call is TRBV5-1, the J call TRBJ1-4, with D possibly TRBD1 on 5 matching bases. The CDR3 is 14 amino acids. Trimming stripped 4 bases from V and 4 bases from J, with 11 bases between. Germline values: CDR1 SGHRS, CDR2 YFSETQ. CDR3 coding DNA: TGCGCCAGCAGCCAGGACACTTATAATGAAAAACTGTTTTTT. Residues: CASSQDTYNEKLFF. Drawing the rest from reference TRBV5-1 and TRBJ1-4, the complete variable domain is KAGVTQTPRYLIKTRGQQVTLSCSPISGHRSVSWYQQTPGQGLQFLFEYFSETQRNKGNFPGRFSGRQFSNSRSEMNVSTLELGDSALYLCASSQDTYNEKLFFGSGTQLSVL.

The V gene is TRBV28, the J gene TRBJ1-2; a weak D match, TRBD1 (5 bases). The germline V gene has CDR1 MDHEN and CDR2 SYDVKM. This CDR3 has 13 residues. With 5 bases removed from V and 4 bases from J, the gap between germline ends came to 11 bases. CDR3 region: CASSTQGVYGYTF. For the CDR3, the DNA is TGTGCCAGCAGTACCCAGGGTGTCTATGGCTACACCTTC.

The rearrangement uses TRBV5-1 and TRBJ1-2, with a tentative D call TRBD1 (6 bases). The CDR3 has 15 residues. V gave up 1 base and J gave up 3 bases, with 13 bases separating them. CDR1 is SGHRS, CDR2 YFSETQ, per germline. The CDR3 spells CASSLRQGRDYGYTF. CDR3 DNA: TGCGCCAGCAGCTTGCGGCAGGGGAGAGACTATGGCTACACCTTC. Looking up the rest from reference TRBV5-1 and TRBJ1-2 gives the full variable domain: KAGVTQTPRYLIKTRGQQVTLSCSPISGHRSVSWYQQTPGQGLQFLFEYFSETQRNKGNFPGRFSGRQFSNSRSEMNVSTLELGDSALYLCASSLRQGRDYGYTFGSGTRLTVV.

The chain links TRBV28 to TRBJ1-5; 8 bases are a match to TRBD1. The V gene's germline CDR1 is MDHEN and CDR2 SYDVKM. CDR3 length equals 16 residues. Losses at the gene ends were 6 bases for V and 1 base for J; bases not matched to a gene: 8. The CDR3 sequence is CASRADRGNSNQPQHF. The CDR3 nucleotides are TGTGCCAGCAGGGCTGACAGGGGAAACAGCAATCAGCCCCAGCATTTT.

This chain connects TRBV19 to TRBJ2-1; a possible D gene is TRBD1 (5 bases). The CDR3 has 15 amino acids. V was cut by 2 bases and J by 6 bases, with 14 bases left in between. Per germline, CDR1 LNHDA and CDR2 SQIVND (reference sequence). The DNA for the CDR3 is TGTGCCAGTAGTATAAACAGGATGCCCGGCAATGAGCAGTTCTTC. It yields the protein CASSINRMPGNEQFF.

The rearrangement links TRBV6-1 to TRBJ1-1; TRBD1 aligns across 9 bases. Trimming at V came to 4 bases and at J to 3 bases, leaving 15 bases not matched to a gene. Per the germline V gene, CDR1 is MNHNS and CDR2 is SASEGT. This CDR3 is 18 amino acids long. CDR3 sequence (DNA): TGTGCCAGCAGTGGAGCATTGACAGGGGGGGGATCGGACACTGAAGCTTTCTTT. This encodes CASSGALTGGGSDTEAFF.

V is TRBV18 and J is TRBJ2-7; TRBD1 agrees at 7 bases. With V trimmed by 4 bases and J by 6 bases, 12 bases remained unmatched. The germline CDR1 and CDR2 sequences are KGHSH and LQKENI. The CDR3 totals 15 residues. CDR3: CASSLVTGQLGEQYF. The DNA of the CDR3 is TGTGCCAGCTCACTCGTTACGGGACAGCTCGGCGAGCAGTACTTC.